The entry below gives a single T cell receptor beta chain sequence along with its context. Its antigen is unknown. The data originate from a study of blood T cells in healthy people across ages. Primers used in a second PCR of roughly 7 to 12 cycles were a sample-barcoded 5' primer and a J-beta primer mix. TCRdb called the 5' RACE reads again in MiXCR, with one record for every CDR3 protein. This repertoire shows just under 550,000 distinct CDR3 sequences, under 30% found once; its top ten account for around 10%. V dropped 1 base and J dropped 0 bases, with 13 bases sitting between them. The CDR3 runs 17 residues. Looked up from germline, CDR1 is MGHRA and CDR2 is YSYEKL. Broader study findings: The donors' CMV status was not determined, possibly confounding changes in expanded clonotypes.

This sample also appeared in a second study, on T cells of mothers and their children.

The sequence was collected from a boy aged 5 to 17 in good health. Source material: blood. V and J are TRBV4-1 and TRBJ2-1, with D tentatively TRBD2 (6 bases). In DNA form, the CDR3 reads TGCGCCAGCAGCCAAGGGGGGGATAGTTTCTCCTACAATGAGCAGTTCTTC. This translates into CASSQGGDSFSYNEQFF.